One and the same sample provided the 14 T cell receptor beta chains below, sequenced in a study of blood T cells in healthy people across ages. A second PCR of 7 to 11 cycles used a sample-barcoded 5' primer and a J-beta primer mix. TCRdb analysed the 5' RACE reads with MiXCR anew, one entry per CDR3 protein. The profile shows about 640,000 distinct CDR3 sequences, around 38% of them singletons. The sequencing input was blood. These receptor sequences come from an elderly man in good health.

To note about this clonotype: Germline and junction disagree at one end, which may indicate a read error. The genes are TRBV7-7 and TRBJ2-5; possibly TRBD2 for D (5 bases). The length of the CDR3 is 13 residues. Germline values: CDR1 SSHAT, CDR2 FNYEAQ (reference sequence). The CDR3 reads CASSQLVQETQYF. The CDR3, as DNA: TGTGCTAGCAGCCAACTAGTGCAAGAGACCCAGTACTTC.

The V and J genes are TRBV7-3 and TRBJ2-7; 7 bases agree with TRBD2. Germline V gene sequence: CDR1 SGHTA, CDR2 FQGTGA. Trimming took 5 bases from V and 4 from J; bases not matched to a gene: 14. This CDR3 comprises 16 residues. CDR3 amino acids: CASSPLLAVGGYEQYF. For the CDR3, the DNA is TGTGCCAGCAGCCCCCTGCTAGCGGTCGGAGGGTACGAGCAGTACTTC. Full variable domain (rest looked up from reference TRBV7-3 and TRBJ2-7): GAGVSQTPSNKVTEKGKYVELRCDPISGHTALYWYRQSLGQGPEFLIYFQGTGAADDSGLPNDRFFAVRPEGSVSTLKIQRTERGDSAVYLCASSPLLAVGGYEQYFGPGTRLTVT.

The chain links TRBV14 to TRBJ2-4, with D tentatively TRBD1 (5 bases). CDR3 length: 11 residues. The germline CDR1 and CDR2 sequences are SGHDN and FVKESK. V was shortened by 4 bases and J by 10 bases, with 8 bases between the two germline ends. In nucleotides, the CDR3 is TGTGCCAGCAGCCGAAGACAGATTCAGTACTTC. Translating gives CASSRRQIQYF.

The chain carries TRBV29-1 and TRBJ2-5; 7 nucleotides align to TRBD2. Per the germline V gene, CDR1 is SQVTM and CDR2 is ANQGSEA. V trimming: 1 base; J trimming: 4 bases; junction bases outside the gene matches: 12. The CDR3 extends over 16 amino acids. CDR3 sequence: CSVEVGWEGRTETQYF. As DNA, the CDR3 is TGCAGCGTTGAAGTCGGGTGGGAGGGTAGGACAGAGACCCAGTACTTC.

This clonotype was detected a few times. V and J are TRBV29-1 and TRBJ2-1, with 7 positions matching TRBD1. The CDR3 has 14 residues. Trimming cost V 3 bases and J 8 bases; bases outside gene matches: 10. Germline CDR1 reads SQVTM; CDR2 reads ANQGSEA. The CDR3 region is CSVEAGGKTDEQFF. The CDR3 nucleotides are TGCAGCGTTGAGGCAGGGGGAAAAACGGATGAGCAGTTCTTC.

This clonotype was detected only a few times. This chain uses TRBV20-1 with TRBJ2-5; TRBD2 agrees at 9 bases. The CDR3 is 16 amino acids. CDR1 and CDR2 (germline): DFQATT, SNEGSKA (reference sequence). Trimming cost V 3 bases and J 1 base; bases outside gene matches: 9. The CDR3: CSARDRTSAAQETQYF. CDR3 coding DNA: TGCAGTGCTAGGGACCGGACTAGCGCCGCCCAAGAGACCCAGTACTTC.

CDR3 sequence reads: CASSYGQGRPTF. The CDR3 nucleotides are TGTGCCAGCAGTTACGGACAGGGACGTCCCACCTTC. V is TRBV6-2 or TRBV6-3 and J is TRBJ1-2; 8 bases are shared with TRBD1. This CDR3 has 12 residues. The V gene end was trimmed by 2 bases and the J gene end by 13 bases; junction bases not matched to a gene: 6. Germline V gene sequence: CDR1 MNHEY, CDR2 SVGEGT.

At least ten counts were recorded for this clonotype. The V and J genes are TRBV7-2 and TRBJ2-3; maybe TRBD1 (7 bases). This CDR3 spans 13 amino acids. V lost 4 bases and J 4 bases, leaving 9 bases between the germline ends. Looked up from germline, CDR1 is SGHTA and CDR2 is FQGNSA. CDR3 protein: CASSSRGADTQYF. CDR3 bases: TGTGCCAGCAGCTCCAGGGGGGCAGATACGCAGTATTTT.

This clonotype has at least ten counts. The chain combines TRBV6-2 or TRBV6-3 with TRBJ2-7; no reliable D call. Deletions cut 0 bases from V and 2 bases from J, with 2 bases between. This CDR3 is built from 12 residues. Looked up from germline, CDR1 is MNHEY and CDR2 is SVGEGT. The CDR3 DNA is TGTGCCAGCAGTTACTCTGCCTACGAGCAGTACTTC. Translating gives CASSYSAYEQYF.

V and J are TRBV20-1 and TRBJ2-7; 9 bases agree with TRBD1. This CDR3 comprises 14 residues. In germline, CDR1 is DFQATT, CDR2 SNEGSKA (reference sequence). V shed 1 base and J 0 bases; nucleotides not matched to a gene: 1. The CDR3 region has the DNA TGCAGTGCTAGAGTGACAGGGGGCTCCTACGAGCAGTACTTC. Residues: CSARVTGGSYEQYF.

This clonotype was counted a few times. The chain recombines TRBV20-1 with TRBJ2-7, with D tentatively TRBD1 (6 bases). The germline V and J ends were trimmed by 5 bases and 7 bases, with 18 bases remaining between them. The germline V gene encodes CDR1 DFQATT and CDR2 SNEGSKA (reference sequence). There are 13 residues in the CDR3. Here the CDR3 DNA reads TGCAGTGCTTTGGACAGACCCGCTCGGGAGCAGTACTTC. Residues: CSALDRPAREQYF.

This clonotype occurred a few times. This chain joins TRBV6-5 and TRBJ2-1; 11 bases are shared with TRBD1. The germline gives CDR1 MNHEY, CDR2 SVGAGI. V shed 7 bases and J 8 bases; nucleotides not matched to a gene: 10. The CDR3 totals 15 residues. The CDR3: CASTQGQGARDEQFF. As DNA, the CDR3 is TGTGCCAGCACCCAAGGACAGGGGGCGCGGGATGAGCAGTTCTTC.

The chain has TRBV7-2 and TRBJ2-5; the match to TRBD2 covers 9 bases. The DNA matches TRBJ2-7 better at its end, which makes the J call doubtful. Germline V gives CDR1 SGHTA, CDR2 FQGNSA. The CDR3 runs to 20 residues. The chain's CDR3 is CASSFRSGTGSRGRAPEQYF. The CDR3 DNA reads as TGTGCCAGCAGCTTTCGTTCGGGAACGGGGTCGCGCGGGAGGGCCCCCGAGCAGTACTTC.

This chain links TRBV7-2 with TRBJ2-3, with 7 bases matching TRBD1. Germline-derived CDR1 and CDR2 are SGHTA and FQGNSA. CDR3 size: 15 residues. V dropped 4 bases and J dropped 2; count of bases not matched to a gene: 6. CDR3 sequence reads: CASSSRTGPTDTQYF. CDR3 bases: TGTGCCAGCAGCTCCCGGACAGGTCCCACAGATACGCAGTATTTT.